There are a few counts of the clone carrying this T cell receptor beta chain. As yet, its antigen is unknown. TCRbeta library preparation incorporated unique molecular identifiers. MiXCR, run by TCRdb on the PCR reads, gives a single entry per CDR3 protein. The sample has around 580,000 distinct CDR3 sequences, about 21% seen once. The record originates from a study of T-cell reconstitution after alpha-beta-depleted transplantation in children. CDR1 MNHEY and CDR2 SVGAGI come from the germline V gene. Trimming cost V 6 bases and J 4 bases, with 21 bases left between them. CDR3 length: 16 amino acids. General study findings and limits: TCRbeta diversity was high at day 60 in some patients (a result of surviving recipient T cells and thymic progenitors). Several hundred graft clones that had expanded were reportedly the source of alpha-beta T cells about two months after transplant.

Sequenced here: PBMCs, mostly from graft donor cells, sampled 360 days after TCRalphabeta/CD19-depleted stem cell transplant. This receptor was obtained from a boy less than two years old who had a stem cell transplant for acute myeloid leukemia, so the T cells may come from the graft donor. This rearrangement joins TRBV6-5 to TRBJ1-1; tentatively, D is TRBD1 (5 bases). The CDR3 DNA is TGTGCCAGCAGCAGGGACGGACGGTCGTCCGGCACTGAAGCTTTCTTT. This gives the protein CASSRDGRSSGTEAFF.